The entry below gives a single TCR beta chain sequence along with its context. This clonotype was detected ten times or more. No antigen is known for it. No qualities accompany the bases; no much larger clone lies one base away. The treatment or condition label for this specimen denotes: live attenuated yellow fever vaccine strain. PBMCs were isolated from peripheral blood using a standard Ficoll-Paque protocol. Dynabeads CD4 and CD8 positive selection kits were used to isolate the CD4 and CD8 T-cell fractions. RNA was extracted with TriZol from bulk PBMCs, CD4 and CD8 fractions, and dextramer-positive and dextramer-negative fractions. This record belongs to a study of T cells after yellow fever vaccination (dated by TCRdb to 2018 to 2020). About the full investigation: Libraries from fractions with low cell numbers were prepared with the SMART-Seq v4 Ultra Low Input RNA kit. To track T-cell clones before and after primary and booster YFV17D yellow fever vaccination, bulk TCR alpha and beta repertoires were sequenced longitudinally. The cohort comprised two healthy male donors, one aged 18 to 30 and one aged 30 to 39 years. Bulk PBMC replicates and cell subsets were isolated from blood drawn at multiple timepoints before and after both primary and secondary immunization. Study-level results and caveats: A small share of clonotypes occurred in both CD4 and CD8 compartments, likely arising from convergent recombination. Most clones expanded after primary vaccination were re-detected after the booster (approximately 95% of CD4 and about nine tenths of CD8), suggesting broad memory maintenance. Computational filtering was needed because FACS-sorted repertoires could contain abundant contaminating clonotypes from the bulk population. Only a couple of donors were included in the study, so the extent to which the findings can be generalized is limited. The secondary T-cell response was found to be weaker but faster than the primary response, with a peak reached on day 5 rather than on day 15.

Sequencing used an Illumina NovaSeq 6000. TCR cDNA was synthesized by 5'RACE template switching, through which a universal primer site and unique molecular identifiers were introduced. Priming of cDNA synthesis was performed from both the TCR alpha and TCR beta constant segments. Libraries were amplified in two PCR steps, with sample barcodes and sequencing adapters added in the second step. Libraries were sequenced on Illumina HiSeq 2500 (2x100 bp) or NovaSeq (2x150 bp). The source study handled its data this way. MIGEC was used to demultiplex reads and collapse the reads into UMI consensus sequences, and MiXCR was used for V(D)J alignment. Vaccine-responding clonotypes were defined with edgeR using replicate PBMC samples, requiring FDR below 0.01 and a log2 fold change above 5 up to day 15. Each bulk clonotype was labeled CD4 or CD8 based on which sequenced repertoire, CD4 or CD8, contained the clonotype at higher abundance. TCRdb reworked the public reads: Q25 trimming with fastp, MiXCR clone assembly, productive beta chains retained. Every distinct CDR3 protein forms one entry, paired with its most common genes and DNA. These V and J calls derive from TCRdb rather than the authors' analysis. Counted in this sample were approximately 300,000 distinct CDR3 sequences; approximately 12% of them appeared once. The top ten clonotypes cover about 3% of the sample.

Sample: CD4+ T cells sorted from PBMCs, taken 45 days after the yellow fever booster vaccination. The clonotype originates from a man younger than 35 who received the YFV17D yellow fever vaccine.

In nucleotides, the sequence is TGTGCCAGCAGTGACGACAGGGGCCCGGGAGAGACCCAGTACTTC. This translates into CASSDDRGPGETQYF. Recombination linked TRBV25-1 to TRBJ2-5, and 8 junction bases match TRBD1. The CDR3 contains 15 residues, cysteine and phenylalanine counted. CDR3 DNA only is kept here, 45 bases in frame from base 1. After removal of 3 bases from V and 4 bases from J, the junction retains 7 bases not matched to a gene. From a lookup of the germline V gene, CDR1 and CDR2 are MGHDK and SYGVNS.